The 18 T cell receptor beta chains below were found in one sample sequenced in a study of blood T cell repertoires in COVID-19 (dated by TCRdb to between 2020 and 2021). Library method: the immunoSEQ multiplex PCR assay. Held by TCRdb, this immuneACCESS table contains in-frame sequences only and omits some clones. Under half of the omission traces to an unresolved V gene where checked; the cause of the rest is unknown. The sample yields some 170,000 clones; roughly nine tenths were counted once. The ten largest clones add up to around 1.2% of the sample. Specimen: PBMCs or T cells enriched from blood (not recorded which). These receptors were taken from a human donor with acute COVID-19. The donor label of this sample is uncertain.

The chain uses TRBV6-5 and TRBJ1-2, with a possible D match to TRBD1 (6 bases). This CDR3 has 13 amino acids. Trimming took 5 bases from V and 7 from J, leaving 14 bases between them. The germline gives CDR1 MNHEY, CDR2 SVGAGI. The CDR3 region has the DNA TGTGCCAGCAGTCGGGACCGGGACACTGGCTACACCTTC. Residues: CASSRDRDTGYTF.

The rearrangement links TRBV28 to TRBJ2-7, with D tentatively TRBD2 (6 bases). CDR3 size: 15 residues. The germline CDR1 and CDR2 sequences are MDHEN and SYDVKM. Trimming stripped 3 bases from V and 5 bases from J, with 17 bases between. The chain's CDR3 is CASSFPAEGSHEQYF. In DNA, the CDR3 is TGTGCCAGCAGTTTTCCGGCGGAGGGCTCACACGAGCAGTACTTC.

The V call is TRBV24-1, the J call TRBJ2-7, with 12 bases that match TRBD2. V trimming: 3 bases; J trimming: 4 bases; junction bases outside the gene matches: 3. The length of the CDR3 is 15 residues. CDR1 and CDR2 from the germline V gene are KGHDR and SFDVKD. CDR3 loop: CATSDGLAGLYEQYF. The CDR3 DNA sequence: TGTGCCACCAGTGATGGACTAGCGGGGTTATACGAGCAGTACTTC.

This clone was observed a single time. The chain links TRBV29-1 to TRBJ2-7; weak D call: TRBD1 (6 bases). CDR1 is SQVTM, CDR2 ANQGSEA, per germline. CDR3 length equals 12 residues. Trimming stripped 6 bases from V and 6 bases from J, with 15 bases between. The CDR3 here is CSVGGEGREQYF. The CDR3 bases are TGCAGCGTAGGGGGAGAGGGTCGCGAGCAGTACTTC.

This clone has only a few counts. CDR3 in DNA: TGTGCCTGGAAACCCCAAGAGGACAGGGATGAGCAGTTCTTC. Its translation: CAWKPQEDRDEQFF. V usage is TRBV30 and J usage is TRBJ2-1; 8 nucleotides align to TRBD1. Looked up from germline, CDR1 is GTSNPN and CDR2 is SVGIG (reference sequence). This CDR3 spans 14 amino acids. With V trimmed by 4 bases and J by 8 bases, 10 bases remained unmatched.

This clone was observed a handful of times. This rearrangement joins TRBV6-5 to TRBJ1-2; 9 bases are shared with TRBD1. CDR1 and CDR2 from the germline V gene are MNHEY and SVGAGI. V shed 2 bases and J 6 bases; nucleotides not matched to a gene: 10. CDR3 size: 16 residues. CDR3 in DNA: TGTGCCAGCAGTTACAGGGCCGGACAGGGGATCAATGGCTACACCTTC. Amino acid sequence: CASSYRAGQGINGYTF.

The CDR3 sequence is CASSPQGAIRGYTF. As DNA, the CDR3 is TGTGCCAGCAGTCCACAGGGGGCGATTCGAGGCTACACCTTC. The chain joins TRBV2 to TRBJ1-2, with 9 bases lining up with TRBD1. Germline assignment: CDR1 SNHLY and CDR2 FYNNEI. This CDR3 contains 14 residues. V was pared by 5 bases and J by 8 bases, with 9 bases of the junction left unmatched.

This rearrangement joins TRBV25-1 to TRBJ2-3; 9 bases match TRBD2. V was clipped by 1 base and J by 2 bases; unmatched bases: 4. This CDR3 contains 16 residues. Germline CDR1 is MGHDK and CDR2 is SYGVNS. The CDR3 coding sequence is TGTGCCAGCAGTGAATCGGGCGGGGGGGACACAGATACGCAGTATTTT. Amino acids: CASSESGGGDTDTQYF.

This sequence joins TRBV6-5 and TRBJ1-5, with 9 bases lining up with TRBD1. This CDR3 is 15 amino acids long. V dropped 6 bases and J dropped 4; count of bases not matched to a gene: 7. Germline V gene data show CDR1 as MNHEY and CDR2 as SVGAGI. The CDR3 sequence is CASRSRQGGNQPQHF. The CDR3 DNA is TGTGCCAGCAGGAGCCGACAGGGGGGGAATCAGCCCCAGCATTTT.

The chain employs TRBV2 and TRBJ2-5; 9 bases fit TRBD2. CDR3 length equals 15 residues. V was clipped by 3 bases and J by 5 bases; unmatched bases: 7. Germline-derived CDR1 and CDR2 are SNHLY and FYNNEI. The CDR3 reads CASSEGGGALETQYF. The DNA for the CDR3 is TGTGCCAGCAGTGAGGGCGGGGGGGCCCTGGAGACCCAGTACTTC.

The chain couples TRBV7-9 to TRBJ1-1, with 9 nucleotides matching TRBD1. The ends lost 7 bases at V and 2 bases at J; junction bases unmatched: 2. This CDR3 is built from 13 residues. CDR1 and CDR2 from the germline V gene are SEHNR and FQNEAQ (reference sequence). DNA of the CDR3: TGTGCCAGCATCACAGGGGGCAACACTGAAGCTTTCTTT. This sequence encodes CASITGGNTEAFF. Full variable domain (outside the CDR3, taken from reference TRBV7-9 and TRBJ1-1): DTGVSQNPRHKITKRGQNVTFRCDPISEHNRLYWYRQTLGQGPEFLTYFQNEAQLEKSRLLSDRFSAERPKGSFSTLEIQRTEQGDSAMYLCASITGGNTEAFFGQGTRLTVV.

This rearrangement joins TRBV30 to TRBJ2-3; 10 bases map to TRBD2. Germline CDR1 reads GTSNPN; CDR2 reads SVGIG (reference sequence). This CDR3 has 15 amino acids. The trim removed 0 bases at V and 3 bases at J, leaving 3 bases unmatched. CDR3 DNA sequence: TGTGCCTGGAGTGTTCGTAGCGGGGGGACAGATACGCAGTATTTT. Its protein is CAWSVRSGGTDTQYF.

In DNA, the CDR3 is TGTGCCAGCAGCCCGACACCGAGATCCTCCTACGAGCAGTACTTC. Translation gives CASSPTPRSSYEQYF. This chain links TRBV3-1 (or the pseudogene TRBV3-2) with TRBJ2-7; the D is unclear. This CDR3 comprises 15 residues. From germline, CDR1 is LGHDT and CDR2 YNNKEL (reference sequence). V lost 4 bases to trimming and J lost 0 bases, with 13 bases between them.

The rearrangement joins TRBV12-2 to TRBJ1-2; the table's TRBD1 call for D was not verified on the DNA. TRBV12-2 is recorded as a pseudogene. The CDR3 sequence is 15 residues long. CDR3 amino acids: CASRLRQGANYGYTF. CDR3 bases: TGTGCAAGTCGTTTAAGACAGGGGGCTAACTATGGCTACACCTTC.

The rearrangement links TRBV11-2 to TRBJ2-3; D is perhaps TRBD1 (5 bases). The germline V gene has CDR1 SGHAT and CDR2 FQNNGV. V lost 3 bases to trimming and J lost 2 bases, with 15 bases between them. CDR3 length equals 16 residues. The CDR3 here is CASSLWGSTLTDTQYF. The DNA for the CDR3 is TGTGCCAGCAGCTTGTGGGGCTCCACCCTCACAGATACGCAGTATTTT.

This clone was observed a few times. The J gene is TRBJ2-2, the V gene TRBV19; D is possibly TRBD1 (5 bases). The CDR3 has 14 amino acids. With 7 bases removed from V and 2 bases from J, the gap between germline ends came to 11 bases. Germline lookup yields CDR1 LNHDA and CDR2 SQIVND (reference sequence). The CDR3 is CASIETVNTGELFF. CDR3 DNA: TGTGCCAGTATTGAGACAGTAAACACCGGGGAGCTGTTTTTT.

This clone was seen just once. CDR3 amino acids: CASSLTGEDSNQPQHF. The CDR3 nucleotides read TGTGCCAGCAGTTTAACGGGTGAAGATAGCAATCAGCCCCAGCATTTT. This chain connects TRBV27 to TRBJ1-5; D call uncertain. The V and J ends lost 2 bases and 0 bases respectively, with 11 bases between them. This CDR3 is built from 16 residues. Germline CDR1 reads MNHEY; CDR2 reads SMNVEV (reference sequence).

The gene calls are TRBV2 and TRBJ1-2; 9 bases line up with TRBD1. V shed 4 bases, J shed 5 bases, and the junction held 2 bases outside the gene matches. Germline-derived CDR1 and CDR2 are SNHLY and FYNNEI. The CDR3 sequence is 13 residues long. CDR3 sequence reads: CASSGGTGYGYTF. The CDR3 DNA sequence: TGTGCCAGCAGTGGGGGGACAGGGTATGGCTACACCTTC. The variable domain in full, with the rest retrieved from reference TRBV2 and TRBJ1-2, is EPEVTQTPSHQVTQMGQEVILRCVPISNHLYFYWYRQILGQKVEFLVSFYNNEISEKSEIFDDQFSVERPDGSNFTLKIRSTKLEDSAMYFCASSGGTGYGYTFGSGTRLTVV.